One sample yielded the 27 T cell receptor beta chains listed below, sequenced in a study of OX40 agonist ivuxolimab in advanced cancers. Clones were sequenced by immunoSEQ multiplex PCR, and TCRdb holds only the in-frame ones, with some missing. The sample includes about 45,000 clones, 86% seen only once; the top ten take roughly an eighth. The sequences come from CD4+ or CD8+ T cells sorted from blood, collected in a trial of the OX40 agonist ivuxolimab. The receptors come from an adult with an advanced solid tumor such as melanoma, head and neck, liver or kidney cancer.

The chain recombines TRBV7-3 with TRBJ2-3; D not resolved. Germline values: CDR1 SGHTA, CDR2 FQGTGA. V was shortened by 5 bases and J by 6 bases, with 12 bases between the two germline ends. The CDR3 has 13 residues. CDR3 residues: CASSPGVRDTQYF. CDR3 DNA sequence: TGTGCCAGCAGCCCTGGGGTGCGGGATACGCAGTATTTT. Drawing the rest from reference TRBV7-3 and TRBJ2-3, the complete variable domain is GAGVSQTPSNKVTEKGKYVELRCDPISGHTALYWYRQSLGQGPEFLIYFQGTGAADDSGLPNDRFFAVRPEGSVSTLKIQRTERGDSAVYLCASSPGVRDTQYFGPGTRLTVL.

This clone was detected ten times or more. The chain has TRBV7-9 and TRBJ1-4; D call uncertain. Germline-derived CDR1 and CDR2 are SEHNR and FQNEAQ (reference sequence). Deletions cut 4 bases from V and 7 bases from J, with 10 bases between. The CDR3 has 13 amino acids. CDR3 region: CASSYSTGEKLFF. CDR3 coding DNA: TGTGCCAGCAGCTATAGCACCGGTGAAAAACTGTTTTTT.

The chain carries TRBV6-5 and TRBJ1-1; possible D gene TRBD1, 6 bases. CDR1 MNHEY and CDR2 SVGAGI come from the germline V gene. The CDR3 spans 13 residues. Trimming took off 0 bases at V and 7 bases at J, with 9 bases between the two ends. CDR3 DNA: TGTGCCAGCAGTTACTCCGGGGGGCTTGAAGCTTTCTTT. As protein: CASSYSGGLEAFF.

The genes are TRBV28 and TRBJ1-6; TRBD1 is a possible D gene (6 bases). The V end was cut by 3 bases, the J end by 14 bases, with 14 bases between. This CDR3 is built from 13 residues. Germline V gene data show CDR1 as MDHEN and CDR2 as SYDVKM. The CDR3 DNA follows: TGTGCCAGCAGTTTTCCCCCGGACAGATCCCTCCACTTT. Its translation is CASSFPPDRSLHF.

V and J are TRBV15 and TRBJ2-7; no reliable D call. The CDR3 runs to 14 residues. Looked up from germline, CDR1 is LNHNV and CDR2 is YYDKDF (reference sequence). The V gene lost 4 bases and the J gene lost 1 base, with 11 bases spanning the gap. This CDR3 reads CATSISSGSYEQYF. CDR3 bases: TGTGCCACCAGCATAAGTTCAGGTTCCTACGAGCAGTACTTC.

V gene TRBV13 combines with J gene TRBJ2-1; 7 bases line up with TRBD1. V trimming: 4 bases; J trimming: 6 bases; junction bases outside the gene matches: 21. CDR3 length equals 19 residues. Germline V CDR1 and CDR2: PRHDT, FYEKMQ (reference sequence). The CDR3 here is CASSSWTGSTPGPSNEQFF. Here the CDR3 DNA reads TGTGCCAGCAGCTCCTGGACAGGCTCAACCCCGGGCCCTAGCAATGAGCAGTTCTTC.

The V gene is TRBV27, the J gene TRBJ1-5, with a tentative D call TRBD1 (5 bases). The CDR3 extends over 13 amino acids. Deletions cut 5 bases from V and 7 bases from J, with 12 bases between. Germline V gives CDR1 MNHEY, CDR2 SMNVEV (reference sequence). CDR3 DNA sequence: TGTGCCAGCAGTCCCCAGGGCAGCCAGCCCCAGCATTTT. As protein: CASSPQGSQPQHF.

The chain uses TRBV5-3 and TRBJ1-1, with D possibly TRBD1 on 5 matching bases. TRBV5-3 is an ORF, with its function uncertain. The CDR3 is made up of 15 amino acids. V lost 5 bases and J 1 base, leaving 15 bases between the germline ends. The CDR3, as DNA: TGTGCCAGAAGGCCTACCGGGACGGCGAACACTGAAGCTTTCTTT. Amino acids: CARRPTGTANTEAFF.

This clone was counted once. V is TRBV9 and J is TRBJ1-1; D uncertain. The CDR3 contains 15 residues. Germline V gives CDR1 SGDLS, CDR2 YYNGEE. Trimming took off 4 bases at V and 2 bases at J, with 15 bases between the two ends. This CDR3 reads CASSPLDRENTEAFF. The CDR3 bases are TGTGCCAGCAGCCCCCTAGATCGGGAAAACACTGAAGCTTTCTTT.

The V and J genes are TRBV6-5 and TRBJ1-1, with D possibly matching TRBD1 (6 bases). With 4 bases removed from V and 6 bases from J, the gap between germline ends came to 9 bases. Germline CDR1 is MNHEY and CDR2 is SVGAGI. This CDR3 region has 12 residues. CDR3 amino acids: CASSSTGSEAFF. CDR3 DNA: TGTGCCAGCAGTTCCACAGGGTCTGAAGCTTTCTTT.

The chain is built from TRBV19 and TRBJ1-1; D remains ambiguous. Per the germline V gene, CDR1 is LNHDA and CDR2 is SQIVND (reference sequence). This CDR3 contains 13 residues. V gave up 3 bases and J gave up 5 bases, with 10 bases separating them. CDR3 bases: TGTGCCAGTAGTATCAATTCCGGGACTGAAGCTTTCTTT. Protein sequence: CASSINSGTEAFF.

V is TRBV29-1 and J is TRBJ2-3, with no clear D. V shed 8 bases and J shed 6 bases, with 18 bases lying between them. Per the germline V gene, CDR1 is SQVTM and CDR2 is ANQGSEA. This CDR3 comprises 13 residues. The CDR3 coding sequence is TGCAGCCCGGTGATGGTGCAAGAGGATACGCAGTATTTT. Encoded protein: CSPVMVQEDTQYF.

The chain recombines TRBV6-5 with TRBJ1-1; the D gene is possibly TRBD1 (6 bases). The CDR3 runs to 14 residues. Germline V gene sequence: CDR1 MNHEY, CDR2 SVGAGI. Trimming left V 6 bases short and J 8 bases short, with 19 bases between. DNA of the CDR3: TGTGCCAGCAGGCAACAGGGCCTAGGTATAGAAGCTTTCTTT. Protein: CASRQQGLGIEAFF.

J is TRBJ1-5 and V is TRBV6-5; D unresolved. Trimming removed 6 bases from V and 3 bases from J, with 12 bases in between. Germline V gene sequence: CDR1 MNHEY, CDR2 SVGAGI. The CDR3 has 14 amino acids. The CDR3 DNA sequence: TGTGCCAGCAGGAAAAAATGGAACAATCAGCCCCAGCATTTT. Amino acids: CASRKKWNNQPQHF.

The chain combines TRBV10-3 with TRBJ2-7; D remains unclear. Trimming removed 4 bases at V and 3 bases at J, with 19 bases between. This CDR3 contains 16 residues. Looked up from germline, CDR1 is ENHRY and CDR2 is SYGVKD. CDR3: CAISGVSDRPIYEQYF. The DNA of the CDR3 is TGTGCCATCAGTGGGGTCAGCGACCGACCGATCTACGAGCAGTACTTC.

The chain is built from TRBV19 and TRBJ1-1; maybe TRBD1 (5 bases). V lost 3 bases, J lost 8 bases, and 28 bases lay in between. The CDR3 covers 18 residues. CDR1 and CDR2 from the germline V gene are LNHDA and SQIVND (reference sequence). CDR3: CASSIGTGSRFVALEAFF. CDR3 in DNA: TGTGCCAGTAGTATTGGCACAGGCTCCCGATTCGTGGCCTTGGAAGCTTTCTTT.

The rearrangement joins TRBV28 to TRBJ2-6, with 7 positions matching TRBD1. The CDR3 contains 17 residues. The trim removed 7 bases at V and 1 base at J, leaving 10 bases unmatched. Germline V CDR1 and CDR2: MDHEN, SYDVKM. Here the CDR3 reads CASTTDRELSGANVLTF. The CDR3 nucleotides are TGTGCCAGCACCACCGACAGGGAATTATCTGGGGCCAACGTCCTGACTTTC.

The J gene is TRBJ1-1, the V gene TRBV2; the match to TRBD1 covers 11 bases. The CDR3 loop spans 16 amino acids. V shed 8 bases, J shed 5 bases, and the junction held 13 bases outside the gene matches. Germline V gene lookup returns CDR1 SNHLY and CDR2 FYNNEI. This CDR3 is CASDSWTGGGGTEAFF. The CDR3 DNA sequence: TGTGCCAGCGACTCTTGGACAGGGGGCGGCGGAACTGAAGCTTTCTTT. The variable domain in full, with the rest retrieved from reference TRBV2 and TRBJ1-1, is EPEVTQTPSHQVTQMGQEVILRCVPISNHLYFYWYRQILGQKVEFLVSFYNNEISEKSEIFDDQFSVERPDGSNFTLKIRSTKLEDSAMYFCASDSWTGGGGTEAFFGQGTRLTVV.

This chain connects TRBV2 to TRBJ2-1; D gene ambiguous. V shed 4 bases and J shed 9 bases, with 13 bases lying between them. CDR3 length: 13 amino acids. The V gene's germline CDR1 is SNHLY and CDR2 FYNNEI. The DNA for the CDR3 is TGTGCCAGCAGTGGAGGTAGAGGTACTGAGCAGTTCTTC. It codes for CASSGGRGTEQFF. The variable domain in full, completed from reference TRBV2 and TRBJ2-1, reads EPEVTQTPSHQVTQMGQEVILRCVPISNHLYFYWYRQILGQKVEFLVSFYNNEISEKSEIFDDQFSVERPDGSNFTLKIRSTKLEDSAMYFCASSGGRGTEQFFGPGTRLTVL.

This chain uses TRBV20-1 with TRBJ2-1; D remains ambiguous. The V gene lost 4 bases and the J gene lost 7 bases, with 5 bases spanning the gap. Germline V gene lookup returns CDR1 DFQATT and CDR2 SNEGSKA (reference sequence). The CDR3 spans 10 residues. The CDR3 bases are TGCAGTGCTACCTGGAATGAGCAGTTCTTC. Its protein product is CSATWNEQFF.

The chain's CDR3 is CASSGDEQFF. The CDR3 DNA sequence: TGTGCCAGCAGCGGAGATGAGCAGTTCTTC. The chain has TRBV9 and TRBJ2-1; D gene uncertain. The V end lost 3 bases, the J end lost 8 bases, and 3 bases lay between the germline ends. Per the germline V gene, CDR1 is SGDLS and CDR2 is YYNGEE. The CDR3 is made up of 10 amino acids.

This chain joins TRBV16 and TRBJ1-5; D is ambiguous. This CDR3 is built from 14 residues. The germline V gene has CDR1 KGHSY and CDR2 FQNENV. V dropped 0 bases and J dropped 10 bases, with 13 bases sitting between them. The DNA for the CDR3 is TGTGCCAGCAGCCAATCTTGGGCATGGGAACCCCAGCATTTT. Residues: CASSQSWAWEPQHF.

The CDR3 loop reads CASSQPGTGYEQYF. CDR3 in DNA: TGTGCCAGCAGCCAACCCGGGACAGGCTACGAGCAGTACTTC. The rearrangement links TRBV9 to TRBJ2-7, with TRBD1 matching over 8 bases. Germline CDR1 SGDLS, CDR2 YYNGEE. V was pared by 4 bases and J by 3 bases, with 6 bases of the junction left unmatched. The CDR3 length is 14 residues. Supplemented by reference TRBV9 and TRBJ2-7, the full variable domain reads DSGVTQTPKHLITATGQRVTLRCSPRSGDLSVYWYQQSLDQGLQFLIQYYNGEERAKGNILERFSAQQFPDLHSELNLSSLELGDSALYFCASSQPGTGYEQYFGPGTRLTVT.

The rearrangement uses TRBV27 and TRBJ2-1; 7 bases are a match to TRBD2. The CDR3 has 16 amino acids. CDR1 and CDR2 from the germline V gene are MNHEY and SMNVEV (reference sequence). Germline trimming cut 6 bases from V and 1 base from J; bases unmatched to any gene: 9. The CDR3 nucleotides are TGTGCCAGCAGCTATAGTGGGGGGGAATCCTACAATGAGCAGTTCTTC. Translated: CASSYSGGESYNEQFF.

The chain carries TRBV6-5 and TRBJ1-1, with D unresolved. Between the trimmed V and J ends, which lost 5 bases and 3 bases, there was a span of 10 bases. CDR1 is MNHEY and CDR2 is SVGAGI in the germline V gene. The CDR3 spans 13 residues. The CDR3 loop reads CASSLRWDTEAFF. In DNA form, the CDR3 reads TGTGCCAGCAGTCTGAGGTGGGACACTGAAGCTTTCTTT.

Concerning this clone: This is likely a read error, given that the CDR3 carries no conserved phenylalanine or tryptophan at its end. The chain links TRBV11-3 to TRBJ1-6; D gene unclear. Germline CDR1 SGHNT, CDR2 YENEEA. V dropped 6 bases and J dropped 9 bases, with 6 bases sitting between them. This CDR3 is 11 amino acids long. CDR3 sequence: CASRLPSPLHL. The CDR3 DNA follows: TGTGCCAGCAGACTGCCTTCACCCCTCCACCTT.

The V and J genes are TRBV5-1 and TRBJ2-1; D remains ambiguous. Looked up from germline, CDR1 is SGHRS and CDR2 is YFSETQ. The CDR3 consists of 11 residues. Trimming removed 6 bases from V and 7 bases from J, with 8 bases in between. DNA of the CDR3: TGCGCCAGCACCGACGGGAATGAGCAGTTCTTC. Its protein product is CASTDGNEQFF.